This T cell receptor beta chain appears in the sequencing data of a study of T-cell reconstitution after alpha-beta-depleted transplantation in children. Study results and caveats: T-cell numbers and diversity one year post-transplant derived largely from freshly generated T cells. Two months or so post-transplant, alpha-beta T cells reportedly derived from several hundred expanded graft clones.

Preparation of the TCRbeta library involved a method that used unique molecular identifiers. TCRdb re-analysed the PCR reads in MiXCR, keeping a single row per CDR3 protein. The sample holds about a million distinct CDR3 sequences, roughly 29% seen once. This clonotype was detected only once. Its matching antigen is unknown. Per the germline V gene, CDR1 is MGHDK and CDR2 is SYGVNS. Unmatched junction bases numbered 12, after V lost 5 bases and J lost 4 bases. This CDR3 is built from 16 residues. The TCR originated in a boy under two years old who had a stem cell transplant for SCID, so the T cells may come from the graft donor. The chain couples TRBV25-1 to TRBJ2-7, with 9 positions matching TRBD1. The specimen was PBMCs, mostly from graft donor cells, collected 360 days after TCRalphabeta/CD19-depleted stem cell transplant. CDR3: CASSSETGGARYEQYF. CDR3 nucleotides: TGTGCCAGCAGTTCGGAAACAGGGGGCGCAAGGTACGAGCAGTACTTC.